Below, 25 T cell receptor beta chains from the same sample are listed, as sequenced in a study of blood T cells in healthy people across ages. For the second PCR, which ran for about 6 to 11 cycles, a sample-barcoded 5' primer and a J-beta primer mix were used. TCRdb re-analysed the 5' RACE reads in MiXCR, keeping a single row per CDR3 protein. The table has under 800,000 distinct CDR3 sequences, around 21% seen once. Sequences were obtained from blood. The receptors were gathered from a man aged 65 to 79 in good health.

The chain uses TRBV12-3 or TRBV12-4 and TRBJ2-7; D call uncertain. V lost 7 bases to trimming and J lost 4 bases, with 11 bases between them. This CDR3 region has 12 residues. CDR3 in amino acids: CASTRPAYEQYF. DNA of the CDR3: TGTGCCAGCACCAGACCCGCGTACGAGCAGTACTTC.

A few counts support this clonotype. CDR3 amino acids: CASSDPGTSGSSGELFF. The CDR3 DNA follows: TGTGCCAGCAGTGATCCAGGGACTAGCGGGAGTTCCGGGGAGCTGTTTTTT. The genes are TRBV2 and TRBJ2-2; 14 bases are shared with TRBD2. The V gene's germline CDR1 is SNHLY and CDR2 FYNNEI. The CDR3 is 17 amino acids. The V gene end was trimmed by 3 bases and the J gene end by 6 bases; junction bases not matched to a gene: 6.

The chain links TRBV19 to TRBJ1-4; 8 positions agree with TRBD1. The germline gives CDR1 LNHDA, CDR2 SQIVND (reference sequence). Unmatched junction bases numbered 11, after V lost 9 bases and J lost 8 bases. The CDR3 runs to 14 residues. The CDR3 here is CASNRQGFEEKLFF. Here the CDR3 DNA reads TGTGCCAGCAACCGACAGGGGTTTGAGGAAAAACTGTTTTTT.

The chain is built from TRBV5-1 and TRBJ2-5, with 10 bases that match TRBD1. CDR3 length: 15 residues. J lost 5 bases, V lost 3 bases, and 7 bases had no gene match. The germline V gene encodes CDR1 SGHRS and CDR2 YFSETQ. The CDR3 region is CASSSWTGGRETQYF. The CDR3 DNA follows: TGCGCCAGCAGCTCCTGGACAGGGGGAAGGGAGACCCAGTACTTC.

V and J are TRBV20-1 and TRBJ2-7; TRBD1 matches 8 bases. The CDR3 is 14 residues long. J gave up 0 bases and V 1 base, and 2 bases lay outside the gene matches. CDR1 and CDR2 from the germline V gene are DFQATT and SNEGSKA (reference sequence). The CDR3 spells CSARGQGASYEQYF. The CDR3, as DNA: TGCAGTGCTAGAGGTCAGGGGGCCTCCTACGAGCAGTACTTC.

This clonotype has more than one count but fewer than ten. The genes are TRBV29-1 and TRBJ2-5; 7 nucleotides line up with TRBD2. With V trimmed by 8 bases and J by 1 base, 13 bases remained unmatched. The germline V gene encodes CDR1 SQVTM and CDR2 ANQGSEA. The CDR3 totals 15 residues. The DNA for the CDR3 is TGCAGCCAAACTCCCCCGGGAGGACGCCAAGAGACCCAGTACTTC. Protein sequence: CSQTPPGGRQETQYF.

CDR3 sequence reads: CASSSPGLAGGTGERFF. The CDR3 DNA follows: TGTGCCAGCAGCAGTCCGGGACTAGCGGGAGGTACCGGGGAGCGGTTTTTT. The gene calls are TRBV21-1 and TRBJ2-2; the table's D call of TRBD2 was not tested on the DNA. TRBV21-1 is labeled a pseudogene. CDR3 size: 17 residues.

This chain connects TRBV5-5 to TRBJ1-1; weak D call: TRBD1 (6 bases). CDR1 is SGHKS, CDR2 YYEKEE, per germline (reference sequence). The ends were cut back, 4 bases at V and 3 bases at J, with 10 bases in the middle. This CDR3 contains 13 residues. CDR3 DNA sequence: TGTGCCAGCAGCAAACAGGGTCACACTGAAGCTTTCTTT. Translated, it gives CASSKQGHTEAFF.

V gene TRBV12-3 or TRBV12-4 combines with J gene TRBJ2-1; TRBD1 agrees at 7 bases. This CDR3 region has 15 residues. V was pared by 3 bases and J by 6 bases, with 8 bases of the junction left unmatched. CDR3 coding DNA: TGTGCCAGCAGTTTCAGAGGGGGCGAAACCAATGAGCAGTTCTTC. Its protein product is CASSFRGGETNEQFF.

This chain uses TRBV20-1 with TRBJ2-1; 7 nucleotides match TRBD2. The J call may be mistaken, given a closer DNA end match to TRBJ2-5. CDR3 length equals 13 residues. CDR1 is DFQATT, CDR2 SNEGSKA, per germline (reference sequence). This CDR3 is CSARGNGGETQYF. CDR3 coding DNA: TGCAGTGCTAGGGGGAACGGGGGGGAGACCCAGTACTTC.

CDR3 in DNA: TGTGCCAGCAGCTTTATGGCAGGGAACTACGAGCAGTACTTC. This encodes CASSFMAGNYEQYF. V and J are TRBV5-6 and TRBJ2-7; a weak D match, TRBD1 (5 bases). The CDR3 sequence is 14 residues long. V dropped 2 bases and J dropped 3 bases, with 12 bases sitting between them. The germline V gene has CDR1 SGHDT and CDR2 YYEEEE.

This chain joins TRBV11-2 and TRBJ1-2; D unclear. In germline, CDR1 is SGHAT, CDR2 FQNNGV. This CDR3 is 12 amino acids long. With 1 base removed from V and 8 bases from J, the gap between germline ends came to 8 bases. The CDR3 DNA reads as TGTGCCAGCAGCTTAGTATCTAGGGGCTACACCTTC. Translated: CASSLVSRGYTF.

The chain joins TRBV2 to TRBJ2-1; 10 bases align to TRBD1. The DNA end lines up better with TRBJ2-7; the J call may be wrong. Germline values: CDR1 SNHLY, CDR2 FYNNEI. The CDR3 contains 14 residues. CDR3 region: CASRPGTGEDEQYF. The CDR3 DNA is TGTGCCAGCAGACCCGGGACAGGGGAGGACGAGCAGTACTTC.

This clonotype was seen ten or more times. The chain has TRBV20-1 and TRBJ2-7; 14 bases fit TRBD2. Germline V lookup: CDR1 DFQATT, CDR2 SNEGSKA (reference sequence). The trim removed 6 bases at V and 0 bases at J, leaving 7 bases unmatched. The CDR3 is 16 amino acids. In nucleotides, the CDR3 is TGCAGTGCCAGAATCGGGACTAGCGGGAGCTCCTACGAGCAGTACTTC. Translated: CSARIGTSGSSYEQYF.

This clonotype was observed a handful of times. V and J are TRBV30 and TRBJ2-6, with D uncertain. The V gene's germline CDR1 is GTSNPN and CDR2 SVGIG (reference sequence). Deletions cut 8 bases from V and 0 bases from J, with 11 bases between. The CDR3 runs to 14 residues. CDR3 DNA sequence: TGTGCCCTTGCGGTTAGCTCTGGGGCCAACGTCCTGACTTTC. This codes for CALAVSSGANVLTF.

This clonotype was counted many times. This chain joins TRBV27 and TRBJ2-1, with D perhaps matching TRBD1 or TRBD2 (5 bases each). The V gene lost 9 bases and the J gene lost 0 bases, with 18 bases spanning the gap. Germline loops: CDR1 MNHEY, CDR2 SMNVEV (reference sequence). The CDR3 contains 16 residues. The CDR3 loop is CASSKRGKSSYNEQFF. The CDR3 nucleotides are TGTGCCAGTTCTAAACGGGGCAAGAGCTCCTACAATGAGCAGTTCTTC.

This clonotype was seen a handful of times. The CDR3 loop is CASSSTAWGQQYF. The CDR3 DNA is TGTGCCAGCAGCTCAACGGCGTGGGGGCAGCAGTACTTC. The V call is TRBV7-9, the J call TRBJ2-7, with D tentatively TRBD1 (6 bases). V lost 4 bases, J lost 8 bases, and 15 bases lay in between. The germline V gene encodes CDR1 SEHNR and CDR2 FQNEAQ (reference sequence). The CDR3 consists of 13 residues.

The V call is TRBV27, the J call TRBJ2-7, with TRBD1 matching 9 bases. There are 14 residues in the CDR3. V was clipped by 4 bases and J by 2 bases; unmatched bases: 3. Germline values: CDR1 MNHEY, CDR2 SMNVEV (reference sequence). The CDR3 sequence: CASSSRTGAYEQYF. CDR3 nucleotide sequence: TGTGCCAGCAGTTCCCGGACAGGGGCCTACGAGCAGTACTTC.

This clonotype was seen a few times. This chain uses TRBV10-3 with TRBJ1-3; 9 nucleotides line up with TRBD1. The CDR3 length is 13 residues. CDR1 ENHRY and CDR2 SYGVKD come from the germline V gene. V was pared by 6 bases and J by 10 bases, with 7 bases of the junction left unmatched. CDR3 sequence: CAIRPRQGGTIYF. The CDR3 nucleotides are TGTGCCATCAGGCCCCGACAGGGGGGAACCATATATTTT.

A few counts support this clonotype. V usage is TRBV5-1 and J usage is TRBJ2-3; D might be TRBD2 (6 bases). In germline, CDR1 is SGHRS, CDR2 YFSETQ. The V end was cut by 0 bases, the J end by 9 bases, with 8 bases between. The CDR3 length is 12 residues. The CDR3 bases are TGCGCCAGCAGCTTGGTGGGGAGGACGCAGTATTTT. Translation gives CASSLVGRTQYF. Full variable domain (outside the CDR3, taken from reference TRBV5-1 and TRBJ2-3): KAGVTQTPRYLIKTRGQQVTLSCSPISGHRSVSWYQQTPGQGLQFLFEYFSETQRNKGNFPGRFSGRQFSNSRSEMNVSTLELGDSALYLCASSLVGRTQYFGPGTRLTVL.

A few counts support this clonotype. V is TRBV20-1 and J is TRBJ2-1; maybe TRBD2 (5 bases). The CDR3 sequence is 15 residues long. V was cut by 6 bases and J by 4 bases, with 19 bases left in between. Germline values: CDR1 DFQATT, CDR2 SNEGSKA (reference sequence). The DNA of the CDR3 is TGCAGTGCCCCTGGACGGGAAGAGGTTTACAATGAGCAGTTCTTC. The encoded protein is CSAPGREEVYNEQFF.

This clonotype was picked up many times. The rearrangement uses TRBV20-1 and TRBJ2-7, with TRBD2 matching over 7 bases. CDR3 length: 12 residues. Germline values: CDR1 DFQATT, CDR2 SNEGSKA (reference sequence). With 2 bases clipped from V and 4 bases from J, the junction kept 2 bases outside the gene matches. The CDR3 coding sequence is TGCAGTGCTAGACTAGCGGTGTACGAGCAGTACTTC. This encodes CSARLAVYEQYF.

On this clonotype: With a much larger clone just one base away, this may be a read error. The CDR3 does not close with the conserved phenylalanine or tryptophan, likely indicating a read error. This sequence joins TRBV5-1 and TRBJ2-7, with 12 bases fitting TRBD2. The CDR3 is 16 residues long. With 3 bases clipped from V and 5 bases from J, the junction kept 9 bases outside the gene matches. Germline assignment: CDR1 SGHRS and CDR2 YFSETQ. The CDR3 DNA reads TGCGCCAGCAGCTCCGAGACTAGCGGGAGTTTCAACGAGCAGTACCTC. Its protein is CASSSETSGSFNEQYL.

This clonotype occurred a few times. J is TRBJ2-4 and V is TRBV13; the match to TRBD2 covers 10 bases. The CDR3 is made up of 16 amino acids. The V gene end was trimmed by 5 bases and the J gene end by 0 bases; junction bases not matched to a gene: 4. Germline-derived CDR1 and CDR2 are PRHDT and FYEKMQ (reference sequence). The CDR3 coding sequence is TGTGCCAGCAGCGCACTAGCGGGGCTAGCCAAAAACATTCAGTACTTC. As protein: CASSALAGLAKNIQYF.

This clonotype was seen many times. V is TRBV5-1 and J is TRBJ2-1, with 13 nucleotides matching TRBD2. Per germline, CDR1 SGHRS and CDR2 YFSETQ. The CDR3 is made up of 15 amino acids. The J segment lost 4 bases and the V segment lost 5 bases, leaving 3 bases of the junction unmatched. For the CDR3, the DNA is TGCGCCAGCAGAAGGACTAGCGGGAGTTACAATGAGCAGTTCTTC. Amino acid sequence: CASRRTSGSYNEQFF.